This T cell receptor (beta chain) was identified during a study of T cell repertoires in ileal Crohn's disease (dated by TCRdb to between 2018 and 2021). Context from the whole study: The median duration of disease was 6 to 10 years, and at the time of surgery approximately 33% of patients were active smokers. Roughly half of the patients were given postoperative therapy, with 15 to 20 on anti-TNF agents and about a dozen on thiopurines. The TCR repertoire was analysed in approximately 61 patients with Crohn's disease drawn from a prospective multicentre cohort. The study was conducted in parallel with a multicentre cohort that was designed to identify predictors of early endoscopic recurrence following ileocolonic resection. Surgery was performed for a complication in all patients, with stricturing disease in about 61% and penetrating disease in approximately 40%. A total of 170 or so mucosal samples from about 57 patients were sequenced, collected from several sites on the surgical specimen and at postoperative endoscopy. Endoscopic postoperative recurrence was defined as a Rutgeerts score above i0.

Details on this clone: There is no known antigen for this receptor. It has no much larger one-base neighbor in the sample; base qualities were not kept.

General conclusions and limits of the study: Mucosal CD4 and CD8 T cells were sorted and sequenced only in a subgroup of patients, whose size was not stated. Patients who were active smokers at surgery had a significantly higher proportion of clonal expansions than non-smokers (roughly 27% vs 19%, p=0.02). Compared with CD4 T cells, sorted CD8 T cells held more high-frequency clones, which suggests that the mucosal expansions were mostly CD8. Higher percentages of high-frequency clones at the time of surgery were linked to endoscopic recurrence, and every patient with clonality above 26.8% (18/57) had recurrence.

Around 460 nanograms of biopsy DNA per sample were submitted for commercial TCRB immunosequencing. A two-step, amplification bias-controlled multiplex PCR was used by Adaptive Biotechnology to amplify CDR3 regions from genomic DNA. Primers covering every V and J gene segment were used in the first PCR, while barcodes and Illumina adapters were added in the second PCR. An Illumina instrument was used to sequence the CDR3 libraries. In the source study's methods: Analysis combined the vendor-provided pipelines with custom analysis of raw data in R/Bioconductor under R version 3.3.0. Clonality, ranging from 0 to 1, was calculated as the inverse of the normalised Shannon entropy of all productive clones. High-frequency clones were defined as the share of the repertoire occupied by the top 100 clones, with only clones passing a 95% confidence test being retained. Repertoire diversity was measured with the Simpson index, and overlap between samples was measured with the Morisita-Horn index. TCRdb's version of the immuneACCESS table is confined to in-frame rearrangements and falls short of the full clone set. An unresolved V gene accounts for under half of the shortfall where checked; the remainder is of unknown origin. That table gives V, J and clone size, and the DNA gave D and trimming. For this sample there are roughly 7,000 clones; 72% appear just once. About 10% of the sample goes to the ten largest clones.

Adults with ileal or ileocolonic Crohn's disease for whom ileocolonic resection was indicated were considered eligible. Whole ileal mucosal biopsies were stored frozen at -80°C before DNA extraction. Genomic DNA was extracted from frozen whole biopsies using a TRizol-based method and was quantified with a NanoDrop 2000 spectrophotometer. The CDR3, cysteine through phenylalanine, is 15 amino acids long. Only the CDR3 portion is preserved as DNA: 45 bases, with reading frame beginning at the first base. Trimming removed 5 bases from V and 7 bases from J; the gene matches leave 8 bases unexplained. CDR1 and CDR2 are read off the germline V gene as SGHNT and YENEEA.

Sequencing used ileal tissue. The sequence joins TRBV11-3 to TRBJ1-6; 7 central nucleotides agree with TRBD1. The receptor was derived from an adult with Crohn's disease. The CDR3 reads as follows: CASSAGGLPNSPLHF. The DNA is TGTGCCAGCAGCGCAGGGGGACTGCCAAATTCACCCCTCCACTTT.